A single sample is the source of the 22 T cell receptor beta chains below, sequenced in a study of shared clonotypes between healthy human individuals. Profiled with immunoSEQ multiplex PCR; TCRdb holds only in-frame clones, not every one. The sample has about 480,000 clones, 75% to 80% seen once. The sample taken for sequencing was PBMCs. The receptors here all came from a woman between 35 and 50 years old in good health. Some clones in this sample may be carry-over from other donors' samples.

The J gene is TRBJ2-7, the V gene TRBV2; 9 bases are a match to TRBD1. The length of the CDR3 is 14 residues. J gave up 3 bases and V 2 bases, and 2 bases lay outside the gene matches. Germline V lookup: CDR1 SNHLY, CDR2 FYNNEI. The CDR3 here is CASSESTGGYEQYF. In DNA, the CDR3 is TGTGCCAGCAGTGAATCGACAGGGGGCTACGAGCAGTACTTC.

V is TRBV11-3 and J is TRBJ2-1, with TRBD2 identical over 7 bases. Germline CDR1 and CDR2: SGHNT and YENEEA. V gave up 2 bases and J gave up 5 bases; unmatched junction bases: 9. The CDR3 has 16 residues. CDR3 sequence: CASSLRGSSGHNEQFF. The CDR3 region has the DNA TGTGCCAGCAGCTTAAGGGGATCTAGCGGTCACAATGAGCAGTTCTTC.

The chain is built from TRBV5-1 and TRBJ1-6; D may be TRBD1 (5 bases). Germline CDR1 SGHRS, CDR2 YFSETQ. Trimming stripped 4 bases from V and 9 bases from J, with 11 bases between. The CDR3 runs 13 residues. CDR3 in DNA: TGCGCCAGCAGCGAGGATGGGGGTTCACCCCTCCACTTT. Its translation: CASSEDGGSPLHF. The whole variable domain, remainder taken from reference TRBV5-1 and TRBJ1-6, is KAGVTQTPRYLIKTRGQQVTLSCSPISGHRSVSWYQQTPGQGLQFLFEYFSETQRNKGNFPGRFSGRQFSNSRSEMNVSTLELGDSALYLCASSEDGGSPLHFGNGTRLTVT.

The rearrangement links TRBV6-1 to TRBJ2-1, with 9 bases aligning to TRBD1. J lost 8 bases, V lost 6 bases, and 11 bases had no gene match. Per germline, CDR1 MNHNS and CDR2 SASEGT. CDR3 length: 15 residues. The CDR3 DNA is TGTGCCAGCAGGGCCTCGGGACAGGGATGGGATGAGCAGTTCTTC. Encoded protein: CASRASGQGWDEQFF.

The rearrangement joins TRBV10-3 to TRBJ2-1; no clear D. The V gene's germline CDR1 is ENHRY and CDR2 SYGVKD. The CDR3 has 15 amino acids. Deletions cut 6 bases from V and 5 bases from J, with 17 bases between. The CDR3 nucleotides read TGTGCCATCAGCGCTCGGATTCTCGACGACAATGAGCAGTTCTTC. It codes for CAISARILDDNEQFF.

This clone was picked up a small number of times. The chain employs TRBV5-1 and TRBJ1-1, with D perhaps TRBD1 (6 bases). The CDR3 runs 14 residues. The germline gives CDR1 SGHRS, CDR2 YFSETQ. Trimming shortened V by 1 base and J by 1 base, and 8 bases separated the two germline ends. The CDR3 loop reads CASSLLQGNTEAFF. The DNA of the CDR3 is TGCGCCAGCAGCTTGTTACAGGGGAACACTGAAGCTTTCTTT.

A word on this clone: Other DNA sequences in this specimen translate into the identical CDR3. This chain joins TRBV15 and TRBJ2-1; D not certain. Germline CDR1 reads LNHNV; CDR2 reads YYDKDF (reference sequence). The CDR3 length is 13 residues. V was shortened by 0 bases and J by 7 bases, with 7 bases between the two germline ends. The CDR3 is CATSRDLGNEQFF. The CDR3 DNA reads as TGTGCCACCAGCAGAGATCTAGGGAATGAGCAGTTCTTC.

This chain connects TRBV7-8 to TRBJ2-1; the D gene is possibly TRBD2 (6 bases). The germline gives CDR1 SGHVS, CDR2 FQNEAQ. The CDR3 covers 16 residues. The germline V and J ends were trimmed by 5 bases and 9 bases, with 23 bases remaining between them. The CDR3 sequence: CASSLLTSGSSGEQFF. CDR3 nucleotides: TGTGCCAGCAGCCTCCTGACTAGTGGGAGTTCGGGTGAGCAGTTCTTC.

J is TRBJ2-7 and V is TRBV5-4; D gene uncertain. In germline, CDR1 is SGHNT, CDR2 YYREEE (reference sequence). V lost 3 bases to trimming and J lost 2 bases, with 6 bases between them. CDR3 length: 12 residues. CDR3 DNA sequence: TGTGCCAGCAGCTACTTAGCCTACGAGCAGTACTTC. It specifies CASSYLAYEQYF.

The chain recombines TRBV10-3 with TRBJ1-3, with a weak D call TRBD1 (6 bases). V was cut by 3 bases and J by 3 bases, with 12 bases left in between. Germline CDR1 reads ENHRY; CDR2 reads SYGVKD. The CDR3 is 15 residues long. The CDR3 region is CAISDTGKYGNTIYF. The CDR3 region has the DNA TGTGCCATCAGTGACACAGGGAAGTATGGAAACACCATATATTTT.

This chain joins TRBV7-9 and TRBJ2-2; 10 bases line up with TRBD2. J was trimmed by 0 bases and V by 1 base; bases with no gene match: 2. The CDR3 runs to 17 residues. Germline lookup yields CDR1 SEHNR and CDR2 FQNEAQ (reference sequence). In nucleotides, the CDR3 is TGTGCCAGCAGCTTAGACGGGACTAGCGCGAACACCGGGGAGCTGTTTTTT. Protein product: CASSLDGTSANTGELFF.

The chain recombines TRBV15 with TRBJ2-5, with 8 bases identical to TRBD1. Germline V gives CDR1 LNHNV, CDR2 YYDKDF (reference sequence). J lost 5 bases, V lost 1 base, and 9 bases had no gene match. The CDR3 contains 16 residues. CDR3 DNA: TGTGCCACCAGCAGAGGTTTGGCAGGGGGCGGTGAGACCCAGTACTTC. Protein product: CATSRGLAGGGETQYF.

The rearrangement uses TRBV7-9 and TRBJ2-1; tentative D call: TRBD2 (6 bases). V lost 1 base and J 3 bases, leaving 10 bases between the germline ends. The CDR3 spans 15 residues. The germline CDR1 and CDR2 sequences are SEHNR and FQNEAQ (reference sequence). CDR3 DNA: TGTGCCAGCAGCTTAGTAGCGGAACACTACAATGAGCAGTTCTTC. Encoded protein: CASSLVAEHYNEQFF.

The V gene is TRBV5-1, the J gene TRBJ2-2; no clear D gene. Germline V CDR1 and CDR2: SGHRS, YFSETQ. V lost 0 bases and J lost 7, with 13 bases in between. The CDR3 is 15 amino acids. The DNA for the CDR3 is TGCGCCAGCAGCTTGGAACCCTCCAAGGGCGGGGAGCTGTTTTTT. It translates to CASSLEPSKGGELFF.

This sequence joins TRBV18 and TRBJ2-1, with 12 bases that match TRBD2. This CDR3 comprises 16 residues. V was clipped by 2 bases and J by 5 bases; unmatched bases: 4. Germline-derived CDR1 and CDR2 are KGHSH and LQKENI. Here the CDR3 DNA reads TGTGCCAGCTCACCAGGCGCTAGCGGGAGGGACAATGAGCAGTTCTTC. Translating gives CASSPGASGRDNEQFF.

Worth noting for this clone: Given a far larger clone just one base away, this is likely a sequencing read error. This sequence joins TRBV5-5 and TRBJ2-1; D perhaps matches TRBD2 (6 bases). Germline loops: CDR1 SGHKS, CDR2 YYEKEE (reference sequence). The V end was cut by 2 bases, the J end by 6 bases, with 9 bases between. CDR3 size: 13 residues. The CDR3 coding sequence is TGTGCCAGCAGCTTAGCCGGGAGCAATGAGCAGTTCTTC. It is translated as CASSLAGSNEQFF.

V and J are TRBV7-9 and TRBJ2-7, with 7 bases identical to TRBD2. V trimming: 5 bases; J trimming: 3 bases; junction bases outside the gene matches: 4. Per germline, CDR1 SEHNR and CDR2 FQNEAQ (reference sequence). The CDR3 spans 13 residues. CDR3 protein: CASSALADYEQYF. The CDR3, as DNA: TGTGCCAGCAGCGCGCTAGCGGACTACGAGCAGTACTTC. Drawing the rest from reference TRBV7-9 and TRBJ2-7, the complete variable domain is DTGVSQNPRHKITKRGQNVTFRCDPISEHNRLYWYRQTLGQGPEFLTYFQNEAQLEKSRLLSDRFSAERPKGSFSTLEIQRTEQGDSAMYLCASSALADYEQYFGPGTRLTVT.

DNA for the CDR3: TGTGCCAGCAGCCCTCGACTAGCGGGAGTAGGGCCCTACGAGCAGTACTTC. Encoded protein: CASSPRLAGVGPYEQYF. The chain carries TRBV7-6 and TRBJ2-7; TRBD2 matches at 12 bases. The germline gives CDR1 SGHVS, CDR2 FNYEAQ. J gave up 2 bases and V 5 bases, and 10 bases lay outside the gene matches. The CDR3 length is 17 residues.

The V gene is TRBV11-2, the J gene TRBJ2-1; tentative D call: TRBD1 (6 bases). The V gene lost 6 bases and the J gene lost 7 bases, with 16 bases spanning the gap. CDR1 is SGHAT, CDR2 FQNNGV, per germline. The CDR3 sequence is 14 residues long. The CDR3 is CASSRTTGGNEQFF. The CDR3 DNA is TGTGCCAGCAGTCGAACGACAGGCGGGAATGAGCAGTTCTTC.

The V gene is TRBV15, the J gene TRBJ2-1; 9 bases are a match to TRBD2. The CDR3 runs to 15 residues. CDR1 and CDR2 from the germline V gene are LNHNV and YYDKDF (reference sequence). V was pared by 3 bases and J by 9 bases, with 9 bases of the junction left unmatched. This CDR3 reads CATSRETSGSTEQFF. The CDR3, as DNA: TGTGCCACCAGCAGGGAGACTAGCGGCAGCACTGAGCAGTTCTTC. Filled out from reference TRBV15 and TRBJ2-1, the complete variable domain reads DAMVIQNPRYQVTQFGKPVTLSCSQTLNHNVMYWYQQKSSQAPKLLFHYYDKDFNNEADTPDNFQSRRPNTSFCFLDIRSPGLGDTAMYLCATSRETSGSTEQFFGPGTRLTVL.

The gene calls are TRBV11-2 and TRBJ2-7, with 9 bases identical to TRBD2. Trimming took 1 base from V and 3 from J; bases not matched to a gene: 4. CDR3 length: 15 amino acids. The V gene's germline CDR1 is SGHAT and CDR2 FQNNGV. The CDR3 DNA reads TGTGCCAGCAGCTTAGGTCCTAGCGGGATCTACGAGCAGTACTTC. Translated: CASSLGPSGIYEQYF.

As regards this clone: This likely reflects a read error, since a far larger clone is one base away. For the CDR3, the DNA is TGTGCCGGCAGTCGGGACAGAAGTAACTATGGCTACACCTTC. Its translation is CAGSRDRSNYGYTF. The chain has TRBV6-4 and TRBJ1-2; 7 positions agree with TRBD1. CDR3 length: 14 amino acids. Germline CDR1 MRHNA, CDR2 SNTAGT.